Presented here are 6 T cell receptor beta chains from one specimen sequenced in a study of naive and memory T cell subsets. Two oligonucleotides, mixed equimolar, formed the beta constant-region primer covering TRBC1 and TRBC2. Each CDR3 protein gets one entry after TCRdb re-called the UMI-ligation and nested PCR reads with MiXCR. The table lists approximately 27,000 distinct CDR3 sequences, approximately 11% of them singletons. The source material was effector memory CD4+ T cells from blood. Subset specified: effector memory, CD45RA- CD27-. These receptor sequences come from a human donor in good health.

This clonotype was seen just once. V is TRBV29-1 and J is TRBJ2-1; 8 nucleotides agree with TRBD1. The CDR3 runs to 15 residues. The ends lost 3 bases at V and 10 bases at J; junction bases unmatched: 14. Germline V lookup: CDR1 SQVTM, CDR2 ANQGSEA. In nucleotides, the CDR3 is TGCAGCGTTGATTGGGAAGGACAGGGACGATGGGAGCAGTTCTTC. Protein sequence: CSVDWEGQGRWEQFF.

This clonotype has a count of ten or more. This sequence joins TRBV7-3 and TRBJ1-6; D is unresolved. The CDR3 runs to 14 residues. Germline V gene sequence: CDR1 SGHTA, CDR2 FQGTGA. Trimming pared 4 bases from V and 9 bases from J, leaving 13 bases between. The CDR3 reads CASSSGQPPSPLHF. For the CDR3, the DNA is TGTGCCAGCAGCTCGGGTCAGCCCCCTTCACCCCTCCACTTT.

The V and J genes are TRBV13 and TRBJ2-1, with 13 bases that match TRBD2. The length of the CDR3 is 15 residues. The J segment lost 7 bases and the V segment lost 6 bases, leaving 6 bases of the junction unmatched. Germline CDR1 PRHDT, CDR2 FYEKMQ (reference sequence). The CDR3 bases are TGTGCCAGCAGACGGACTAGCGGGAGTCGGAATGAGCAGTTCTTC. This encodes CASRRTSGSRNEQFF.

This clonotype has at least ten counts. The chain combines TRBV20-1 with TRBJ1-2; D not resolved. The V end lost 6 bases, the J end lost 4 bases, and 24 bases lay between the germline ends. Germline V gene sequence: CDR1 DFQATT, CDR2 SNEGSKA (reference sequence). The CDR3 has 16 residues. The CDR3 region has the DNA TGCAGTGCCCCAAAAAGGGCGCAGGCTATGACCTATGGCTACACCTTC. This translates into CSAPKRAQAMTYGYTF.

This clonotype appeared many times. The chain employs TRBV20-1 and TRBJ2-7; D not certain. Trimming left V 3 bases short and J 2 bases short, with 11 bases between. The CDR3 is made up of 13 amino acids. Germline CDR1 reads DFQATT; CDR2 reads SNEGSKA (reference sequence). The DNA for the CDR3 is TGCAGTGCTAGTTTCAAGACCACCTACGAGCAGTACTTC. Amino acid sequence: CSASFKTTYEQYF.

This clonotype showed up many times. The rearrangement links TRBV14 to TRBJ2-6; D is unresolved. The CDR3 runs to 14 residues. The V and J ends lost 0 bases and 7 bases respectively, with 7 bases between them. Germline V gene sequence: CDR1 SGHDN, CDR2 FVKESK. CDR3 in amino acids: CASSQDNVANVLTF. In DNA, the CDR3 is TGTGCCAGCAGCCAAGATAATGTAGCCAACGTCCTGACTTTC.